This TCR beta chain was identified during a study of T cells in Graves' hyperthyroidism and ophthalmopathy. Study conclusions and caveats: From stable hyperthyroidism, ophthalmopathy was separated by a 13 V-J model.

TCR beta CDR3 sequences were amplified from RNA transcripts. A set of HTBI primers served as the primers for a first-round RT-PCR of the TCR CDR3. TCRdb independently ran MiXCR on the multiplex PCR reads; one entry per CDR3 protein. The sample has around 600,000 distinct CDR3 sequences, about 45% seen once. Note on this clonotype: As yet, its antigen is unknown. This may arise from a read error, as a much more abundant clone is one base away.

The CDR3 has 13 residues. Per germline, CDR1 SEHNR and CDR2 FQNEAQ (reference sequence). V and J are TRBV7-9 and TRBJ2-5; D is ambiguous. Material for sequencing was peripheral blood or thyroid tissue (not recorded which). The source of this sequence is an adult man with Graves' disease, either hyperthyroidism or ophthalmopathy (not recorded which). This CDR3 is CASSFEQQEAQYF. The CDR3 nucleotides read TGTGCCAGCAGCTTCGAGCAGCAAGAGGCCCAGTACTTC.